The sequence of this TCR beta chain was determined in a study of T cells in Graves' hyperthyroidism and ophthalmopathy. This CDR3 is 15 amino acids long. The germline V and J ends were trimmed by 7 bases and 14 bases, with 24 bases remaining between them. Germline V gene data show CDR1 as SGHVS and CDR2 as FQNEAQ. Study-wide findings and caveats: Among clonotypes expanded in thyroid above 0.001, most were also found in blood.

Amplified TCR beta CDR3 regions derived from RNA transcripts. The study used the HTBI primer set for a first-round RT-PCR of the TCR CDR3. TCRdb fed the multiplex PCR reads into MiXCR, producing one record per CDR3 protein. Found here are approximately 700,000 distinct CDR3 sequences, approximately 42% of them singletons; the top ten hold 7% to 7.5%. Criteria for exclusion of patients were uncontrolled infection, other autoimmune disease, pregnancy or lactation. Orbital computed tomography, thyroid ultrasound, serum thyroxine and TRAb, and clinical symptoms together informed the diagnoses. Concerning this clonotype: Its specificity is unknown.

Source material: peripheral blood or thyroid tissue (not recorded which). The TCR sequence derives from an adult man with Graves' disease, either hyperthyroidism or ophthalmopathy (not recorded which). The chain carries TRBV7-8 and TRBJ1-6; possibly TRBD1 for D (6 bases). DNA for the CDR3: TGTGCCAGCAAGAGGGGGGGCTCCTCGGAAGTCGCCCTCCACTTT. This gives the protein CASKRGGSSEVALHF.